The clone carrying this T cell receptor beta chain was seen once. Its antigen is as yet unknown. This sample stems from a study of T cell responses to AZD1222 COVID-19 vaccine. Points from the study as a whole: Repertoires were obtained solely post-peak T cell response.

Sequenced by immunoSEQ multiplex PCR; TCRdb stores in-frame clones only, minus some. The sample includes about 120,000 clones, approximately 90% of them seen just once. J lost 3 bases, V lost 1 base, and 2 bases had no gene match. Germline loops: CDR1 LNHNV, CDR2 YYDKDF (reference sequence). The CDR3 runs to 15 residues. This chain connects TRBV15 to TRBJ2-2; 7 bases agree with TRBD1. The receptor comes from an adult who received the AZD1222 COVID-19 vaccine. Sample: peripheral blood, taken 28 days after the second AZD1222 dose. The CDR3 reads CATSRGGTDTGELFF. The CDR3 DNA reads TGTGCCACCAGCAGAGGGGGGACAGACACCGGGGAGCTGTTTTTT.